Here is one T cell receptor (beta chain) with its context. The sample belongs to a study of blood T cell repertoires in COVID-19. As for the study in general: COVID-19 samples from acute and convalescent phases originated in the United States, Italy and Spain.

Original data processing: Amplification from reference gene primers served as the basis for estimated nucleated cell counts. TCRdb's copy holds only in-frame clones and misses some; the assay was immunoSEQ multiplex PCR. Clone size and V and J calls were adopted from that table, with D and trimming inferred from the DNA. Here the sample spans 200,000 to 250,000 clones, approximately 83% being singletons. V was pared by 4 bases and J by 6 bases, with 4 bases of the junction left unmatched. The CDR3 has 15 amino acids. Germline V CDR1 and CDR2: SEHNR, FQNEAQ (reference sequence). Sequenced sample: peripheral blood. The chain couples TRBV7-9 to TRBJ1-5, with TRBD1 matching over 12 bases. This TCR derives from a woman aged 55-69 years with acute or convalescent COVID-19. The CDR3 nucleotides read TGTGCCAGCAGCTCGGGGACAGGGGGCGTTCAGCCCCAGCATTTT. This gives the protein CASSSGTGGVQPQHF.